The clone carrying this TCR beta chain was detected only a few times. What it recognizes is unknown. This sample stems from a study of vaccination and CD4 T cells after COVID-19. For the study at large: The convalescent population consisted of six males and four females, two of whom were of Hispanic ethnicity. Findings and caveats of the study: Rising from about 20 to 38, the median of SARS-CoV-2-reactive clonotypes did not change significantly.

An Oncomine TCR Beta short-read assay was used to sequence the DNA from cultured CD4+ T cells. TCRdb ran MiXCR on the PCR reads and lists one entry per CDR3 protein. The sample consists of about 23,000 distinct CDR3 sequences, 43% of them appearing once. Regarding time point: late sampling 161 to 241 days after vaccination in three convalescent patients. The sample's treatment: 10-day PBMC culture with coronavirus spike peptide pools or control peptides (ViraFEST assay). Negative selection yielded CD4+ T cells from day-10 cultures. The sequencing here drew on CD4+ T cells from blood, cultured in vitro, taken about 7 months after SARS-CoV-2 vaccination. The TCR comes from a human donor who had recovered from COVID-19.

CDR3 DNA: TGCAGTGCCCCAAACAGACTAGCGGGAGTGGAGACCCAGTACTTC. Its translation: CSAPNRLAGVETQYF. The V call is TRBV20-1, the J call TRBJ2-5; 12 bases map to TRBD2. The ends lost 6 bases at V and 5 bases at J; junction bases unmatched: 10. Germline CDR1 is DFQATT and CDR2 is SNEGSKA (reference sequence). CDR3 length: 15 amino acids.